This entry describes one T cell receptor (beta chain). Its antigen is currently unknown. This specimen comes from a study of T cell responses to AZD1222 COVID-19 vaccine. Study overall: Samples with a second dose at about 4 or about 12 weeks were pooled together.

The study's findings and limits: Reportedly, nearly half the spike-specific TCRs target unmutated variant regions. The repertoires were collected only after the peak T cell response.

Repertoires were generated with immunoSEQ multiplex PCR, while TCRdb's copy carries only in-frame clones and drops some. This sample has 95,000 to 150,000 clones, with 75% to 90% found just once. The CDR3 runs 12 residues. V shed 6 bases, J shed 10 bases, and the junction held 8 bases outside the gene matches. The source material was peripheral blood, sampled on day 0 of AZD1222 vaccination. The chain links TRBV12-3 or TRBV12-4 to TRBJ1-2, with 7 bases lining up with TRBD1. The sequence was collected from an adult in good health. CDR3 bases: TGTGCCAGCAGCTTCCCGGACAGGCTCTACACCTTC. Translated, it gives CASSFPDRLYTF.